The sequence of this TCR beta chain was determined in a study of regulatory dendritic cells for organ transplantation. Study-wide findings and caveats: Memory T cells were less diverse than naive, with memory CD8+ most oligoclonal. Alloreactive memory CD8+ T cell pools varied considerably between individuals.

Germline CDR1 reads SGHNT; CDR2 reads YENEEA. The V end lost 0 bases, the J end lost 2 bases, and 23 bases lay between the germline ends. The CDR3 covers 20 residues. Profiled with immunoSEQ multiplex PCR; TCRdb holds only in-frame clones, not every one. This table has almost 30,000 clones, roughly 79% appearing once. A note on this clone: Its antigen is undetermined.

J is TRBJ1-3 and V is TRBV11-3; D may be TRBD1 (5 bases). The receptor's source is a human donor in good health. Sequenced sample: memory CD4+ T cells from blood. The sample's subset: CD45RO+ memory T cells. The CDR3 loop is CASSLDAGTVAWGTGNTIYF. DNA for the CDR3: TGTGCCAGCAGCTTAGATGCAGGAACTGTCGCTTGGGGGACTGGAAACACCATATATTTT.